This is a list of T cell receptor beta chains from one sample in a study of cytomegalovirus exposure and HLA in healthy donors. Sequencing was performed with immunoSEQ multiplex PCR; in TCRdb, only in-frame clones are kept and a portion is missing. In the table there are approximately 75,000 clones, 74% of which are singletons. The sequencing sample was made of PBMCs. The receptors shown here come from an older woman in good health and CMV-seropositive. The CDR3 runs from the conserved cysteine through the conserved F or W. A D gene is named only where the DNA matches it firmly. Size values are once, few and many counts, or a class for expanded clones, and some rows have none.

.	TRBV7-6	.	TRBJ2-1	CASSLEGGSSYNEQFF	TGTGCCAGCAGCTTAGAGGGGGGGAGCTCCTACAATGAGCAGTTCTTC
.	TRBV5-1	TRBD1	TRBJ1-3	CASSISGQDGNTIYF	TGCGCCAGCAGCATATCGGGACAGGATGGAAACACCATATATTTT
.	TRBV5-4	TRBD1	TRBJ2-3	CASSADRGRGTTPLF	TGTGCCAGCAGCGCGGACAGGGGGCGCGGAACGACGCCCCTTTTT
.	TRBV23-1	.	TRBJ1-5	CASSQSYRFGNQPQHF	TGCGCCAGCAGTCAATCCTACAGGTTCGGCAATCAGCCCCAGCATTTT
.	TRBV11-3	.	TRBJ1-1	CASSFPGNTEAFF	TGTGCCAGCAGCTTTCCAGGGAACACTGAAGCTTTCTTT
.	TRBV5-1	TRBD1	TRBJ2-3	CASSSGTNRGSTDTQYF	TGCGCCAGCAGCTCAGGAACCAACAGGGGGAGCACAGATACGCAGTATTTT
.	TRBV4-2	TRBD2	TRBJ2-1	CASSLTSGGRGEQFF	TGTGCCAGCAGCTTGACTAGCGGGGGCCGGGGGGAGCAGTTCTTC
.	TRBV27	.	TRBJ2-1	CASSSGSYNEQFF	TGTGCCAGCAGTTCCGGCTCCTACAATGAGCAGTTCTTC
.	TRBV11-2	TRBD1	TRBJ2-2	CASSYTGGDGELFF	TGTGCCAGCAGCTATACAGGGGGAGACGGGGAGCTGTTTTTT
few	TRBV14	.	TRBJ1-1	CASSPDRTNKGSF	TGTGCCAGCAGCCCTGACCGGACGAACAAGGGGTCCTTT
.	TRBV14	.	TRBJ1-1	CASSPRGNTEAFF	TGTGCCAGCAGTCCCAGGGGGAACACTGAAGCTTTCTTT
.	TRBV2	.	TRBJ2-5	CAGAVQETQYF	TGTGCGGGGGCAGTTCAAGAGACCCAGTACTTC
once	TRBV21-1	.	TRBJ1-5	CASSYLDRGQVPQHF	TGTGCCAGCAGCTATCTGGACAGGGGGCAGGTGCCCCAGCATTTT